This is a list of T cell receptor beta chains from one sample in a study of spatial heterogeneity in lung cancer. TCRdb re-analysed the 5' RACE reads in MiXCR, keeping a single row per CDR3 protein. The sample consists of tens of thousands of distinct CDR3 sequences, around 7.7% of them appearing once. Sequenced here: PBMCs, sampled at follow-up. The receptor source for this set is a female donor with early-stage non-small cell lung cancer. Both conserved end residues are part of each CDR3. A D gene is named only where the DNA matches it firmly. Part of the rows lack a size; the others show once, few, many or a class for expanded clones.

V,J,D,size,CDR3,DNA
TRBV21-1,TRBJ2-7,-,many,CASSKFRGGTYEQYF,TGTGCCAGCAGCAAATTCCGTGGGGGTACCTACGAGCAGTACTTC
TRBV12-3/TRBV12-4,TRBJ1-4,-,many,CASGEIGTNEKLFF,TGTGCCAGCGGGGAGATAGGCACTAATGAAAAACTGTTTTTT
TRBV6-1,TRBJ2-1,TRBD2,many,CASSVWTSNEQFF,TGTGCCAGCAGTGTTTGGACTAGCAATGAGCAGTTCTTC
TRBV5-1,TRBJ2-6,-,many,CASSFRGSGANVLTF,TGCGCCAGCAGCTTCAGGGGATCCGGGGCCAACGTCCTGACTTTC
TRBV28,TRBJ1-1,-,-,CASIYRGHQRAFF,TGTGCCAGCATATACCGAGGACACCAGAGAGCTTTCTTT
TRBV28,TRBJ2-3,-,-,CASSLAVAGTSTDTQYF,TGTGCCAGCAGTTTAGCGGTGGCGGGCACTAGCACAGATACGCAGTATTTT
TRBV3-1,TRBJ2-1,TRBD2,few,CASSQVSSSGGARMEQFF,TGTGCCAGCAGCCAAGTCTCTTCTAGCGGGGGGGCTAGAATGGAGCAGTTCTTC
TRBV28,TRBJ2-3,TRBD1,-,CAHNPGGGDTQYF,TGTGCCCACAATCCAGGGGGCGGGGATACGCAGTATTTT
TRBV7-8,TRBJ2-7,-,-,CASSSGRPNYYEQYF,TGTGCCAGCAGCTCCGGACGGCCGAATTACTACGAGCAGTACTTC
TRBV7-2,TRBJ1-1,-,few,CASSLGEAEAFF,TGTGCCAGCAGCTTAGGAGAGGCTGAAGCTTTCTTT
TRBV3-1,TRBJ2-7,-,many,CASSQARNQYF,TGTGCCAGCAGCCAAGCCCGGAATCAGTACTTC
TRBV18,TRBJ2-5,-,few,CASSSSLQETQYF,TGTGCCAGCTCATCCTCACTCCAAGAGACCCAGTACTTC
TRBV28,TRBJ2-7,-,many,CASRTGIRYEQYF,TGTGCCAGCAGAACCGGGATTCGGTACGAGCAGTACTTC
TRBV20-1,TRBJ2-3,-,many,CSAPDPGAIPDTQYF,TGCAGTGCTCCAGACCCTGGAGCCATTCCAGATACGCAGTATTTT
TRBV7-9,TRBJ2-7,-,few,CASSRDIGEQYF,TGTGCCAGCAGTAGGGACATAGGGGAGCAGTACTTC
TRBV11-3,TRBJ2-1,-,many,CASVGGESSYNEQFF,TGTGCCAGCGTCGGAGGGGAGAGCTCCTACAATGAGCAGTTCTTC
TRBV6-2/TRBV6-3,TRBJ1-1,-,-,CASSRILDRTTEAFF,TGTGCCAGCAGCCGAATACTAGACAGGACGACTGAAGCTTTCTTT
TRBV20-1,TRBJ1-2,TRBD1,few,CSAEDRGNYGYTF,TGCAGTGCTGAGGACAGGGGGAACTATGGCTACACCTTC
TRBV19,TRBJ2-7,TRBD2,few,CASSRPGGGPYEQYF,TGTGCCAGTAGTAGACCTGGCGGGGGGCCCTACGAGCAGTACTTC
TRBV6-5,TRBJ1-6,-,-,CASSYSSGGFSPLHF,TGTGCCAGCAGTTACTCGAGCGGAGGGTTTTCACCCCTCCACTTT
TRBV7-3,TRBJ2-5,-,many,CASSLYGEGIETQYF,TGTGCCAGCAGCTTATACGGGGAAGGTATAGAGACCCAGTACTTC
TRBV7-2,TRBJ2-2,-,many,CASSLIVVANTGELFF,TGTGCCAGCAGCCTTATAGTGGTGGCGAACACCGGGGAGCTGTTTTTT
TRBV7-9,TRBJ2-3,TRBD1,-,CASSLDRPTDTQYF,TGTGCCAGCAGTTTGGACAGGCCCACAGATACGCAGTATTTT
TRBV5-1,TRBJ2-7,TRBD1,-,CASSLAGTGPKKQYF,TGCGCCAGCAGCTTGGCGGGGACAGGCCCTAAGAAGCAGTACTTC
TRBV11-2,TRBJ1-1,TRBD1,few,CASSNRGTDTEAFF,TGTGCCAGCAGCAACAGGGGGACGGACACTGAAGCTTTCTTT
TRBV3-1,TRBJ2-5,TRBD2,many,CASSQEVRLAGGEETQYF,TGTGCCAGCAGCCAAGAAGTCCGACTAGCGGGGGGGGAAGAGACCCAGTACTTC
TRBV7-3,TRBJ1-1,-,many,CASSFFSRRASEAFF,TGTGCCAGCAGCTTTTTTTCCAGGAGGGCCTCTGAAGCTTTCTTT
TRBV6-2/TRBV6-3,TRBJ1-6,TRBD1,few,CASSRDSSYSPLHF,TGTGCCAGCAGCCGGGACAGTTCCTATTCACCCCTCCACTTT
TRBV7-2,TRBJ1-1,-,few,CASSLGLSRANTEAFF,TGTGCCAGCAGCTTAGGACTATCGCGGGCGAACACTGAAGCTTTCTTT
TRBV15,TRBJ2-1,TRBD2,many,CATSRDLAGGYNEQFF,TGTGCCACCAGCAGAGATCTAGCGGGGGGCTACAATGAGCAGTTCTTC
TRBV2,TRBJ2-7,-,once,CAILETQGEWYEQYF,TGTGCCATTCTTGAAACCCAAGGCGAATGGTACGAGCAGTACTTC
TRBV12-3/TRBV12-4,TRBJ1-5,-,few,CASSLLGGPQHF,TGTGCCAGCAGCCTCCTGGGGGGGCCCCAGCATTTT